A selection of T cell receptor beta chains follows, all from one sample in a study of blood T cells in healthy people across ages. TCRdb re-derived calls from the 5' RACE reads in MiXCR, one entry per CDR3 protein. Here the sample spans 1,800,000 or so distinct CDR3 sequences, about 39% being singletons. The sequencing input was blood. The receptors originated from a human donor in good health. Each CDR3 is given with its conserved first and last residue. A D gene is named only where the DNA matches it firmly. Some rows mark clone size as missing; the rest say once, few, many or name a class of expanded clone.

j_call v_call d_call clone_size cdr3_nt cdr3_aa
TRBJ2-1 TRBV6-1 TRBD2 . TGTGCCAGCAAGTTGGGGCTAGCGGGGGGGCGGGAGCAGTTCTTC CASKLGLAGGREQFF
TRBJ1-1 TRBV16 . . TGTGCCAGCAGCCAAGGCAGGGATGCTGAAGCTTTCTTT CASSQGRDAEAFF
TRBJ1-1 TRBV7-9 TRBD1 many TGTGCCAGCAGCCCCCGACAGGGCCTGAACACTGAAGCTTTCTTT CASSPRQGLNTEAFF
TRBJ2-7 TRBV7-9 TRBD2 . TGTGCCAGCAGCTCCACCTGGACTAGCGGATCCTACGAGCAGTACTTC CASSSTWTSGSYEQYF
TRBJ1-6 TRBV18 . . TGTGCCAGCTCACCAGGAACGGATTCACCCCTCCACTTT CASSPGTDSPLHF
TRBJ2-1 TRBV5-1 TRBD1 few TGCGCCAGCAGCTCAGGACAGGACAATGAGCAGTTCTTC CASSSGQDNEQFF
TRBJ2-5 TRBV20-1 . . TGCAGTGCTAGAGAAGGGGGAAGGGGGGAGACCCAGTACTTC CSAREGGRGETQYF
TRBJ2-6 TRBV7-2 . . TGTGCCAGCAGTCAAAGGCCGCTCTTTGCCCTGACTTTC CASSQRPLFALTF
TRBJ2-1 TRBV28 . . TGTGCCAGCAGGATGGGGGGCTCTAACAATGAGCAGTTCTTC CASRMGGSNNEQFF
TRBJ2-7 TRBV7-2 . . TGTGCCAGCAGCCTCTTAATGGGGTACGAGCAGTACTTC CASSLLMGYEQYF
TRBJ2-3 TRBV9 TRBD2 . TGTGCCAGCAGCTCTAAGACTAGCGGGGGAGGTTTTTCAGATACGCAGTATTTT CASSSKTSGGGFSDTQYF
TRBJ2-6 TRBV7-6 . few TGTGCCAGCAGCTTAAGGGGCCTGGCCTCTGGGGCCAACGTCCTGACTTTC CASSLRGLASGANVLTF
TRBJ2-1 TRBV12-3/TRBV12-4 . . TGTGCCAGCAGTTTTCTTCCCCCGCCGGGGGTGAGGCAGTTCTTC CASSFLPPPGVRQFF
TRBJ2-1 TRBV20-1 . few TGCAGTGCTTTAGCCGCAGGGGCCTGGAGGAATGAGCAGTTCTTC CSALAAGAWRNEQFF
TRBJ2-3 TRBV6-2/TRBV6-3 TRBD1 . TGTGCCAGCAACAGGGACAGGGGCCTCATCGGGGATACGCAGTATTTT CASNRDRGLIGDTQYF
TRBJ1-1 TRBV7-2 TRBD1 few TGTGCCAGCCGACCGACAGGGCTGGTTAACACTGAAGCTTTCTTT CASRPTGLVNTEAFF
TRBJ2-7 TRBV20-1 . few TGCAGTGCTAGGGGGGGGCAGGGTTTGTGGGAGCAGTACTTC CSARGGQGLWEQYF
TRBJ1-1 TRBV29-1 . . TGCAGCGTCGCTATCCACAGGGTTGAAGCTTTCTTT CSVAIHRVEAFF
TRBJ2-5 TRBV7-2 TRBD2 . TGTGCCAGCAGCTTATGGCGGGGGGCTCCACAAGAGACCCAGTACTTC CASSLWRGAPQETQYF
TRBJ2-7 TRBV2 TRBD2 few TGTGCCAGCAGTGTTGGGACTAGCGGGGGAGTCTGGGACAATGAGCAGTACTTC CASSVGTSGGVWDNEQYF
TRBJ2-1 TRBV5-1 TRBD2 . TGCGCCAGCAGCTTCAGAGCGGGGCCCACCGGGGAGCAGTTCTTC CASSFRAGPTGEQFF
TRBJ2-3 TRBV24-1 . . TGTGCCACCAGTGATTCCACGCTCACAGATACGCAGTATTTT CATSDSTLTDTQYF
TRBJ1-2 TRBV18 TRBD1 few TGTGCCAGCTCATCCGGACAGGACCCTAACTATGGCTACACCTTC CASSSGQDPNYGYTF
TRBJ1-2 TRBV18 . . TGTGCCAGCTCAACGGACGTAAACTATGGCTACACCTTC CASSTDVNYGYTF
TRBJ2-4 TRBV4-3 TRBD1 few TGCGCCAGCAGCCGCGACCGGGACAGATTAGCCAAAAACATTCAGTACTTC CASSRDRDRLAKNIQYF
TRBJ1-5 TRBV6-1 TRBD1 . TGTGCCAGCAGCGCCTTGGGACAGAGTAGCAATCAGCCCCAGCATTTT CASSALGQSSNQPQHF
TRBJ1-6 TRBV12-3/TRBV12-4 TRBD1 few TGTGCCAGCAGCCGACAGGGGACTTCACCCCTCCACTTT CASSRQGTSPLHF
TRBJ2-7 TRBV13 . . TGTGCCAGCAGCGAAGAGGGTTTGGATTACGAGCAGTACTTC CASSEEGLDYEQYF
TRBJ2-1 TRBV4-2 TRBD2 once TGTGCCAGCAGCCAAGATGGGACTAGCGGTGAGGGGAATGAGCAGTTCTTC CASSQDGTSGEGNEQFF
TRBJ2-1 TRBV6-2/TRBV6-3 TRBD2 once TGTGCCAGCACCGGGGGGGCGATGTACAATGAGCAGTTCTTC CASTGGAMYNEQFF
TRBJ2-1 TRBV5-1 . few TGCGCCAGCAGCTTGGCGGGCCAGGGAGCTCAGGGTGAGCAGTTCTTC CASSLAGQGAQGEQFF
TRBJ1-1 TRBV18 . . TGTGCCAGCTCACCACAGCCTCAGATGAACACTGAAGCTTTCTTT CASSPQPQMNTEAFF
TRBJ2-3 TRBV18 TRBD2 . TGTGCCAGCTCACCAATCTCATCGGGGGGGCAAGCAGATACGCAGTATTTT CASSPISSGGQADTQYF
TRBJ1-2 TRBV4-2 . . TGTGCCGGCAGCCAAGATAGTTATGGCTACACCTTC CAGSQDSYGYTF
TRBJ2-7 TRBV6-1 . . TGTGCCAGGGGGAGACCAATTCGGATCTACGAGCAGTACTTC CARGRPIRIYEQYF
TRBJ1-1 TRBV20-1 TRBD1 few TGCAGTGCCTACGGGACAGGAAAGTACGCTGAAGCTTTCTTT CSAYGTGKYAEAFF
TRBJ1-1 TRBV6-5 . . TGTGCCAGCACCTCTCTCAAGGGCTGGGACACTGAAGCTTTCTTT CASTSLKGWDTEAFF
TRBJ2-3 TRBV29-1 . . TGCAGCGCATCGGACTTCACTTACACAGATACGCAGTATTTT CSASDFTYTDTQYF
TRBJ2-3 TRBV6-4 . . TGTGCCAGCAGTGACTTCCCGGGTAATACGCAGTATTTT CASSDFPGNTQYF
TRBJ2-3 TRBV11-2 . few TGTGCCAGCAGCTTAGGTCCTGCTTTCGAGTATTTT CASSLGPAFEYF
TRBJ1-6 TRBV20-1 . once TGCAGTGCTAGAGGTCCAGGGGCGGATAATTCACCCCTCCACTTT CSARGPGADNSPLHF